A single sample gave rise to the 27 T cell receptor beta chains below, sequenced in a study of T cells after yellow fever vaccination. TCRdb analysed the 5' RACE reads with MiXCR anew, one entry per CDR3 protein. The top ten hold roughly 17% of the sample, which has about 340,000 distinct CDR3 sequences, roughly 9.4% seen once. This material consisted of PBMCs, taken on the day of the first yellow fever vaccination. The receptor set was obtained from a young man who received the YFV17D yellow fever vaccine.

V usage is TRBV4-3 and J usage is TRBJ2-3; D is perhaps TRBD1 (7 bases). V dropped 0 bases and J dropped 12 bases, with 13 bases sitting between them. Germline V gene data show CDR1 as LGHNA and CDR2 as YSLEER. The CDR3 length is 13 residues. The CDR3 loop is CASSQDFQGGQYF. The CDR3 DNA follows: TGCGCCAGCAGCCAAGATTTCCAGGGGGGCCAGTATTTT.

The chain employs TRBV7-2 and TRBJ1-6, with 7 positions matching TRBD1. With V trimmed by 5 bases and J by 10 bases, 8 bases remained unmatched. This CDR3 is built from 14 residues. The germline gives CDR1 SGHTA, CDR2 FQGNSA. The CDR3 DNA reads TGTGCCAGCAGCAGACAGGGTTTTAGCTCACCCCTCCACTTT. It codes for CASSRQGFSSPLHF.

The gene calls are TRBV6-5 and TRBJ2-2, with a weak D call TRBD2 (5 bases). Per the germline V gene, CDR1 is MNHEY and CDR2 is SVGAGI. Trimming stripped 5 bases from V and 4 bases from J, with 14 bases between. This CDR3 is 15 amino acids long. CDR3 coding DNA: TGTGCCAGCAGTAGCTCGGGATTTACCACCGGGGAGCTGTTTTTT. This sequence encodes CASSSSGFTTGELFF.

This clonotype occurred many times. The J gene is TRBJ2-3, the V gene TRBV7-9; no clear D gene. CDR1 and CDR2 (germline): SEHNR, FQNEAQ (reference sequence). The ends were cut back, 1 base at V and 1 base at J, with 6 bases in the middle. The CDR3 has 14 amino acids. CDR3 bases: TGTGCCAGCAGCTTAGGGGCCGGCACAGATACGCAGTATTTT. This translates into CASSLGAGTDTQYF.

J is TRBJ2-6 and V is TRBV19; 11 bases line up with TRBD1. The CDR3 has 17 residues. Germline CDR1 and CDR2: LNHDA and SQIVND (reference sequence). With V trimmed by 6 bases and J by 0 bases, 4 bases remained unmatched. CDR3 DNA sequence: TGTGCCAGTAGCCACGGGACAGGGGGCTCTGGGGCCAACGTCCTGACTTTC. Protein product: CASSHGTGGSGANVLTF.

V and J are TRBV5-1 and TRBJ1-1, with D perhaps matching TRBD1 (5 bases). There are 15 residues in the CDR3. Deletions cut 7 bases from V and 1 base from J, with 17 bases between. From germline, CDR1 is SGHRS and CDR2 YFSETQ. The CDR3 region is CASFQSGARNTEAFF. In DNA form, the CDR3 reads TGCGCCAGCTTCCAGTCTGGGGCACGGAACACTGAAGCTTTCTTT.

V usage is TRBV4-3 and J usage is TRBJ1-6; D is perhaps TRBD1 (6 bases). CDR3 length equals 20 residues. Germline CDR1 reads LGHNA; CDR2 reads YSLEER. The V and J ends lost 4 bases and 10 bases respectively, with 32 bases between them. CDR3 nucleotides: TGCGCCAGCAGCCTAACCTTGGGGGGGGCATCCGTAAGCGGTGACTCACCCCTCCACTTT. Translated, it gives CASSLTLGGASVSGDSPLHF.

V gene TRBV7-8 combines with J gene TRBJ2-1; 8 bases agree with TRBD2. Germline CDR1 SGHVS, CDR2 FQNEAQ. The CDR3 sequence is 19 residues long. V dropped 2 bases and J dropped 4; count of bases not matched to a gene: 16. CDR3 amino acids: CASSLRAAGELLTYNEQFF. The CDR3, as DNA: TGTGCCAGCAGCTTAAGGGCAGCGGGGGAGCTCCTAACTTACAATGAGCAGTTCTTC.

In this sample, this clonotype turned up many times. The chain uses TRBV11-1 and TRBJ2-2; TRBD1 agrees at 9 bases. J gave up 3 bases and V 6 bases, and 5 bases lay outside the gene matches. Per germline, CDR1 SGHAT and CDR2 FQDESV (reference sequence). The CDR3 has 15 amino acids. The CDR3 nucleotides read TGTGCCAGCAGTCCGGGACAGGGAGACACCGGGGAGCTGTTTTTT. Its protein product is CASSPGQGDTGELFF.

This clonotype was counted ten times or more. The chain carries TRBV2 and TRBJ2-2; a weak D match, TRBD1 (5 bases). The CDR3 runs to 16 residues. Germline V gene lookup returns CDR1 SNHLY and CDR2 FYNNEI. Trimming cost V 3 bases and J 0 bases, with 11 bases left between them. CDR3 nucleotide sequence: TGTGCCAGCAGTGATGAACAGGCTTCGAACACCGGGGAGCTGTTTTTT. It encodes CASSDEQASNTGELFF.

V and J are TRBV12-3 or TRBV12-4 and TRBJ1-1; D is unresolved. V was pared by 3 bases and J by 5 bases, with 13 bases between. The CDR3 runs to 14 residues. Written as DNA, the CDR3 is TGTGCCAGCAGTTTGCCGGGGATTGCTACTGAAGCTTTCTTT. Translating gives CASSLPGIATEAFF.

This clonotype was found a few times. The V and J genes are TRBV2 and TRBJ1-4; possibly TRBD1 for D (5 bases). V was pared by 11 bases and J by 8 bases, with 15 bases between. The CDR3 is made up of 12 amino acids. The germline gives CDR1 SNHLY, CDR2 FYNNEI. The CDR3 region is CAERGDGEKLFF. CDR3 sequence (DNA): TGTGCCGAACGAGGGGACGGGGAAAAACTGTTTTTT.

This clonotype was recorded a few times. The chain carries TRBV27 and TRBJ2-1, with D possibly matching TRBD2 (6 bases). The CDR3 contains 16 residues. CDR1 is MNHEY, CDR2 SMNVEV, per germline (reference sequence). Trimming stripped 6 bases from V and 10 bases from J, with 25 bases between. Written as DNA, the CDR3 is TGTGCCAGCAGCCTAAGGGGCGGGACCACACAACCCGAGCAGTTCTTC. Protein product: CASSLRGGTTQPEQFF.

The gene calls are TRBV12-3 or TRBV12-4 and TRBJ2-5; D unresolved. The V gene lost 5 bases and the J gene lost 1 base, with 17 bases spanning the gap. This CDR3 is 16 amino acids long. The CDR3 reads CASSMDPIGLQETQYF. The CDR3 nucleotides read TGTGCCAGCAGTATGGACCCGATAGGTCTCCAAGAGACCCAGTACTTC.

This clonotype was found a few times. V usage is TRBV29-1 and J usage is TRBJ2-2; TRBD2 is a possible D gene (5 bases). Germline CDR1 and CDR2: SQVTM and ANQGSEA. V lost 4 bases, J lost 4 bases, and 10 bases lay in between. This CDR3 contains 13 residues. CDR3 region: CSVGGRGTGELFF. Here the CDR3 DNA reads TGCAGCGTTGGAGGTCGGGGCACCGGGGAGCTGTTTTTT.

This rearrangement joins TRBV24-1 to TRBJ2-3; D may be TRBD2 (5 bases). The CDR3 spans 14 residues. The germline V and J ends were trimmed by 0 bases and 3 bases, with 6 bases remaining between them. Germline V gene lookup returns CDR1 KGHDR and CDR2 SFDVKD. CDR3 coding DNA: TGTGCCACCAGTGATTTGAGAGGGACAGATACGCAGTATTTT. Protein: CATSDLRGTDTQYF.

J is TRBJ2-2 and V is TRBV4-1; TRBD1 matches 8 bases. With 3 bases clipped from V and 7 bases from J, the junction kept 10 bases outside the gene matches. The CDR3 covers 16 residues. Germline loops: CDR1 MGHRA, CDR2 YSYEKL. The CDR3 spells CASSHPGTGGNGELFF. Here the CDR3 DNA reads TGCGCCAGCAGCCACCCAGGCACAGGGGGGAACGGGGAGCTGTTTTTT.

The chain links TRBV12-3 or TRBV12-4 to TRBJ2-5; 7 bases are shared with TRBD2. Trimming at V came to 7 bases and at J to 5 bases, leaving 13 bases not matched to a gene. This CDR3 contains 15 residues. CDR3: CASTQGGAWEETQYF. The DNA for the CDR3 is TGTGCCAGCACCCAGGGAGGGGCTTGGGAGGAGACCCAGTACTTC.

This clonotype came up a few times. V usage is TRBV7-2 and J usage is TRBJ2-3; D may correspond to TRBD1 or TRBD2 (6 bases each). Germline loops: CDR1 SGHTA, CDR2 FQGNSA. V gave up 4 bases and J gave up 1 base, with 12 bases separating them. The CDR3 spans 15 residues. The CDR3 DNA reads as TGTGCCAGCAGCTGGGGGGCTAGCGGCACAGATACGCAGTATTTT. Encoded protein: CASSWGASGTDTQYF.

This clonotype turned up a few times. The J gene is TRBJ1-5, the V gene TRBV27, with a possible D match to TRBD1 (5 bases). Germline CDR1 reads MNHEY; CDR2 reads SMNVEV (reference sequence). The V and J ends lost 5 bases and 3 bases respectively, with 11 bases between them. The CDR3 is made up of 14 amino acids. The CDR3 nucleotides read TGTGCCAGCAGTAAAGACAGACACAATCAGCCCCAGCATTTT. Encoded protein: CASSKDRHNQPQHF.

This clonotype turned up a few times. The chain employs TRBV25-1 and TRBJ2-2; D is possibly TRBD1 (6 bases). Germline CDR1 reads MGHDK; CDR2 reads SYGVNS. Between the trimmed V and J ends, which lost 8 bases and 1 base, there was a span of 11 bases. The CDR3 spans 14 residues. DNA of the CDR3: TGTGCCAGCGCTGACAGGCGGAACACCGGGGAGCTGTTTTTT. Translating it yields CASADRRNTGELFF.

In nucleotides, the CDR3 is TGCGCCAGCAGTCCCACTAGCGGACTAAACAATGAGCAGTTCTTC. This encodes CASSPTSGLNNEQFF. This chain connects TRBV5-1 to TRBJ2-1; TRBD2 matches 8 bases. Germline V gene lookup returns CDR1 SGHRS and CDR2 YFSETQ. The CDR3 spans 15 residues. The trim removed 5 bases at V and 5 bases at J, leaving 9 bases unmatched. Variable domain in full (rest from reference TRBV5-1 and TRBJ2-1): KAGVTQTPRYLIKTRGQQVTLSCSPISGHRSVSWYQQTPGQGLQFLFEYFSETQRNKGNFPGRFSGRQFSNSRSEMNVSTLELGDSALYLCASSPTSGLNNEQFFGPGTRLTVL.

This clonotype has just a few counts. V is TRBV7-6 and J is TRBJ2-3, with no clear D. The CDR3 runs 15 residues. Trimming took 2 bases from V and 6 from J, leaving 15 bases between them. Germline V gene data show CDR1 as SGHVS and CDR2 as FNYEAQ. The CDR3 spells CASSLYVMMGDTQYF. In DNA, the CDR3 is TGTGCCAGCAGCTTATATGTGATGATGGGGGATACGCAGTATTTT.

This clonotype showed up just a few times. V and J are TRBV4-1 and TRBJ2-1, with 8 bases fitting TRBD1. The CDR3 sequence is 16 residues long. Germline loops: CDR1 MGHRA, CDR2 YSYEKL. J lost 8 bases, V lost 0 bases, and 9 bases had no gene match. CDR3 protein: CASSQEPSRGRDEQFF. The CDR3 coding sequence is TGCGCCAGCAGCCAAGAACCCTCCAGGGGGCGGGATGAGCAGTTCTTC.

A few counts support this clonotype. The rearrangement uses TRBV2 and TRBJ1-1; weak D call: TRBD1 (5 bases). This CDR3 has 15 residues. V lost 7 bases, J lost 1 base, and 16 bases lay in between. Germline V CDR1 and CDR2: SNHLY, FYNNEI. The CDR3 nucleotides are TGTGCCAGCAAGGGGAGTACAGTGACGAACACTGAAGCTTTCTTT. It is translated as CASKGSTVTNTEAFF.

This clonotype has more than one count but fewer than ten. The chain joins TRBV4-1 to TRBJ2-7; 8 bases are shared with TRBD2. The CDR3 sequence is 18 residues long. Germline V gives CDR1 MGHRA, CDR2 YSYEKL. V lost 1 base, J lost 0 bases, and 11 bases stayed unmatched. Here the CDR3 reads CASSQGPAGVYLSYEQYF. CDR3 sequence (DNA): TGCGCCAGCAGCCAAGGCCCAGCGGGGGTATACCTCTCCTACGAGCAGTACTTC.

The J gene is TRBJ2-2, the V gene TRBV7-9; TRBD1 or TRBD2 may be the D gene (5 bases each). V was trimmed by 3 bases and J by 6 bases, leaving 11 bases between them. CDR3 size: 14 residues. From germline, CDR1 is SEHNR and CDR2 FQNEAQ (reference sequence). The CDR3 protein is CASSLIGGSGELFF. The CDR3 DNA reads as TGTGCCAGCAGCTTGATTGGGGGTTCCGGGGAGCTGTTTTTT.